This TCR beta chain was observed in a study of cytotoxic CD8 clonotypes in ibrutinib-treated CLL (dated by TCRdb to the early 2020s). Context from the whole study: The cohort had ten to twelve relapsed/refractory and approximately 14 treatment-naive patients; some 17 were IGHV unmutated. Cryopreserved peripheral blood mononuclear cells were collected before treatment, at response, and at either disease progression or sustained remission. Samples averaged around 280,000 productive templates and around 91,000 productive rearrangements. Samples at response were collected after a median of about twelve months of treatment, with a range of 6 to 36 months. Patients were still on ibrutinib when every remission and progressive disease sample was collected. Of the approximately 86 people in the trial, 25 to 30 had longitudinal samples available. Responses were partial in roughly 25 patients and complete in 2; after median about 70 months follow-up, about 14 stayed in remission and some twelve progressed. What the study reported, not specific to this receptor: Public clonotypes were rare and either shrank or stayed stable during treatment, and the rise in clonality at ibrutinib response reflected expansion of private clonotypes. At ibrutinib response clonality went up, during sustained remission it held steady, and at progression it dropped back toward baseline. Sustained-remission and progressing patients did not have matched sampling times, and lymph node repertoires were not examined. Baseline clonality was found to be higher than that of age-matched healthy donors and was strongly correlated with circulating CD8+ T-cell counts.

The goal of deep resolution MiSeq sequencing was a depth between 1 in 1 million and 1 in 200,000 T cells, and coverage averaged 10x per clonotype. TCR beta libraries were generated with the immunoSEQ hsTCRB Kit. Concerning the study's data processing: ImmunoSEQ Data Assistant and ImmunoSEQ Analyzer were used for data analysis, and V, D and J genes were assigned according to IMGT definitions. Clonality was computed as one minus normalized Shannon entropy of productive rearrangement frequencies, ranging from 0 to 1. Only overrepresented clonotypes making up at least 0.05% of the repertoire of each patient were included in the public clonotype analysis. Around 12 age-matched healthy donor repertoires from immuneACCESS were used as controls for clonality. Here the immuneACCESS table is served through TCRdb, limited to in-frame sequences with V and J called. Missing clones are a known gap in these copies; in checked studies unresolved V genes cover under half, and the rest lacks a known reason. V and J calls and clone size follow that table, whereas D and trimming were derived from the DNA. This sample lists some 46,000 clones; about 70% were detected once. The top ten clones comprise roughly 13% of the sample.

Of note for this clone: Its antigen is still unknown. No per-base quality is available; no much larger clone lies one base away.

Interpreted using the paper, the time point label stands for: eleven to twelve months on ibrutinib. For TCR beta library preparation, 1.5 to 2.5 micrograms of genomic DNA was extracted from cryopreserved PBMCs. Longitudinal blood samples from CLL patients on ibrutinib monotherapy underwent high-throughput TCR beta sequencing. Patients were enrolled in a phase 2 open-label single-center ibrutinib monotherapy trial. The germline V gene gives CDR1 as SQVTM and CDR2 as ANQGSEA. Including cysteine and phenylalanine, the CDR3 has 15 amino acids. Only the CDR3 portion is preserved as DNA: 45 bases, with reading frame beginning at the first base. V is cut by 7 bases and J by 5 bases, and the space between the germline ends is 23 bases.

The specimen was PBMCs, collected after 12 months of ibrutinib treatment. The sequence joins TRBV29-1 to TRBJ1-1; TRBD1 is possibly the D segment (5 matching bases). The receptor's source is a human donor with chronic lymphocytic leukemia. The CDR3 in this case is CSARGPGSGATEAFF. The DNA sequence reads TGCAGCGCACGGGGACCAGGGAGCGGTGCGACTGAAGCTTTCTTT.